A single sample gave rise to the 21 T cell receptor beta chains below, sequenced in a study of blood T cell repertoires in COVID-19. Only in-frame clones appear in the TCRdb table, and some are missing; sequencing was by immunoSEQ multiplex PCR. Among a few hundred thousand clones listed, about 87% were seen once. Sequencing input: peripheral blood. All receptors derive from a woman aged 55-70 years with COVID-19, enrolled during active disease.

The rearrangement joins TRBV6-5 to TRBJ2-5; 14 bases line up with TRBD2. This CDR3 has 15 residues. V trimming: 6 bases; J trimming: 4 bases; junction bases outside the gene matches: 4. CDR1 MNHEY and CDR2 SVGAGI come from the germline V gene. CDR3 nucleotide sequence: TGTGCCAGCAGGACGGGACTAGCGGGAGCAGAGACCCAGTACTTC. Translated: CASRTGLAGAETQYF.

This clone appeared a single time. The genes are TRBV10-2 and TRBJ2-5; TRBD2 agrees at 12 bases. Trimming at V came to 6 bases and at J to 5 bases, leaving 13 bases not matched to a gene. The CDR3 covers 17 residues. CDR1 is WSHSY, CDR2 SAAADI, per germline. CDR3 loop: CASRGPASGRAWETQYF. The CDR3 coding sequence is TGCGCCAGCAGGGGCCCCGCTAGCGGGAGGGCCTGGGAGACCCAGTACTTC.

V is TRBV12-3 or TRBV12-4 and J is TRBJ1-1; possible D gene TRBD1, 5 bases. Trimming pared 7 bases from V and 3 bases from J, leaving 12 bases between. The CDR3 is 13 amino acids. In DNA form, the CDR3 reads TGTGCCAGCAACGTACAGGAATACACTGAAGCTTTCTTT. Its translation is CASNVQEYTEAFF.

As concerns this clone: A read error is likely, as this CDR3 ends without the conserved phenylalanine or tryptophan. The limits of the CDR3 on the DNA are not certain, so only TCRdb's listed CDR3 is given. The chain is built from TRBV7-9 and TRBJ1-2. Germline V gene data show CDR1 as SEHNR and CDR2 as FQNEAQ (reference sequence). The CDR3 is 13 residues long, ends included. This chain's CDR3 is CASSLFPGSERSV.

The CDR3 DNA reads TGTGCCAGCAGCCCTTCGACAGGGAGAGGGAACACTGAAGCTTTCTTT. Its translation: CASSPSTGRGNTEAFF. The rearrangement uses TRBV7-3 and TRBJ1-1, with TRBD1 matching 7 bases. The V gene's germline CDR1 is SGHTA and CDR2 FQGTGA. The CDR3 totals 16 residues. V dropped 5 bases and J dropped 1; count of bases not matched to a gene: 10.

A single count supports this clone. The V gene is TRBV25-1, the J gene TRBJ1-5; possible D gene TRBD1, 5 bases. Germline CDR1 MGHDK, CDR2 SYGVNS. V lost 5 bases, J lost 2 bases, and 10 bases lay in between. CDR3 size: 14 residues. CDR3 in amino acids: CASSRAGRNQPQHF. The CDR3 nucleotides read TGTGCCAGCAGTAGAGCAGGGCGCAATCAGCCCCAGCATTTT.

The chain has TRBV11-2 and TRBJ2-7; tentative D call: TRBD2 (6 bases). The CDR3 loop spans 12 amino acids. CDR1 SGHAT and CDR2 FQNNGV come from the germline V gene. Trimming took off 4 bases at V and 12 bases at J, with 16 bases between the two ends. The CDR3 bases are TGTGCCAGCAGCTCGACCCTGGAGGGTAGGTACTTC. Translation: CASSSTLEGRYF.

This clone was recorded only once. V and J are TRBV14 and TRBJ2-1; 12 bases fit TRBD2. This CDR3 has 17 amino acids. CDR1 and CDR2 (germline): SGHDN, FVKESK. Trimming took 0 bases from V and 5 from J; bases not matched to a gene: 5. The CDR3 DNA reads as TGTGCCAGCAGCCAAGAAATAGGACTAGCGGGAAACAATGAGCAGTTCTTC. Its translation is CASSQEIGLAGNNEQFF.

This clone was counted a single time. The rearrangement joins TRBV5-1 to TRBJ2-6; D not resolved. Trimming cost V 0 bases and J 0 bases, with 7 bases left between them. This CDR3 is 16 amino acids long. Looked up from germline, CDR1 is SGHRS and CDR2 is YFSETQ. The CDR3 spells CASSLAPGSGANVLTF. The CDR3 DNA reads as TGCGCCAGCAGCTTGGCCCCCGGCTCTGGGGCCAACGTCCTGACTTTC.

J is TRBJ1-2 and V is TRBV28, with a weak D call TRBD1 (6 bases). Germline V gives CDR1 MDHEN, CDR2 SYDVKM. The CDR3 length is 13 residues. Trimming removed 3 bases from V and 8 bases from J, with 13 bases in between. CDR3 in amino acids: CASSFPGVGGYTF. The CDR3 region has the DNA TGTGCCAGCAGTTTCCCAGGGGTGGGAGGCTACACCTTC.

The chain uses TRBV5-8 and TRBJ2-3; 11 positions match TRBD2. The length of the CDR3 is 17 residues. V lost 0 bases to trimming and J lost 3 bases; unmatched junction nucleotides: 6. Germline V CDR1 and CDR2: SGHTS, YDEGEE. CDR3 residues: CASSLALAGAGTDTQYF. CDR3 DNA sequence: TGTGCCAGCAGCTTGGCACTAGCGGGAGCAGGTACAGATACGCAGTATTTT.

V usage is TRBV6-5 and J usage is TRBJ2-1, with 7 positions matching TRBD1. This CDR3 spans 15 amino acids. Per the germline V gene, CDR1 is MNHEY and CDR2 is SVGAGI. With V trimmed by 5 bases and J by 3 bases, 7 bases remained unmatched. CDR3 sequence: CASSRDSRDYNEQFF. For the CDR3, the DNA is TGTGCCAGCAGTCGGGACAGCCGAGACTACAATGAGCAGTTCTTC.

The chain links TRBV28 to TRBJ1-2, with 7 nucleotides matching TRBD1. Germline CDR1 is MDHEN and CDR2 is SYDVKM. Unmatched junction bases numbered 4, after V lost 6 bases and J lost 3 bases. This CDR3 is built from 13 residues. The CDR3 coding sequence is TGTGCCAGCAGAAGGGACAGCCACTATGGCTACACCTTC. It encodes CASRRDSHYGYTF.

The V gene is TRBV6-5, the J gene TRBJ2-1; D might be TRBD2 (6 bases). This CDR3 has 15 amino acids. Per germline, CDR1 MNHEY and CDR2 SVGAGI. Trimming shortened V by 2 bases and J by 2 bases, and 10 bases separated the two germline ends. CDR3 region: CASSYGGTAYNEQFF. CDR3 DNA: TGTGCCAGCAGTTACGGCGGGACTGCCTACAATGAGCAGTTCTTC.

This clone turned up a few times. This chain's CDR3 is CASSLGTANTEAFF. CDR3 nucleotides: TGTGCCAGCAGCTTAGGGACAGCGAACACTGAAGCTTTCTTT. The chain combines TRBV7-9 with TRBJ1-1; tentative D call: TRBD1 (6 bases). The CDR3 runs 14 residues. V dropped 1 base and J dropped 1 base, with 7 bases sitting between them. Germline V gene lookup returns CDR1 SEHNR and CDR2 FQNEAQ (reference sequence). Filled out from reference TRBV7-9 and TRBJ1-1, the complete variable domain reads DTGVSQNPRHKITKRGQNVTFRCDPISEHNRLYWYRQTLGQGPEFLTYFQNEAQLEKSRLLSDRFSAERPKGSFSTLEIQRTEQGDSAMYLCASSLGTANTEAFFGQGTRLTVV.

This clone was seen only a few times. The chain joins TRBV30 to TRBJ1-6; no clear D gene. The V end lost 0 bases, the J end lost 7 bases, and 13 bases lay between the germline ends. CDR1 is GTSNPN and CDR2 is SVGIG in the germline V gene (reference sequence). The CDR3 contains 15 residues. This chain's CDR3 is CAWSVLGTGNSPLHF. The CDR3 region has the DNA TGTGCCTGGAGTGTATTAGGAACGGGGAATTCACCCCTCCACTTT. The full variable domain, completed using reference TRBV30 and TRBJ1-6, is SQTIHQWPATLVQPVGSPLSLECTVEGTSNPNLYWYRQAAGRGLQLLFYSVGIGQISSEVPQNLSASRPQDRQFILSSKKLLLSDSGFYLCAWSVLGTGNSPLHFGNGTRLTVT.

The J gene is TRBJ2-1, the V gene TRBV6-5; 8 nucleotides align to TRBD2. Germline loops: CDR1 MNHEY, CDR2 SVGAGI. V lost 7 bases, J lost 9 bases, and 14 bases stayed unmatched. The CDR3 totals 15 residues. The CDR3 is CASTKPGLGVGEQFF. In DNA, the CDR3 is TGTGCCAGCACCAAACCGGGACTAGGAGTTGGTGAGCAGTTCTTC.

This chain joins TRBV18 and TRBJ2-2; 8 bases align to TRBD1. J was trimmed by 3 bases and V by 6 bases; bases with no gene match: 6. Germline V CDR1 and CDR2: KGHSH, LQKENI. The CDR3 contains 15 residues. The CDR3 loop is CASSKDRAYTGELFF. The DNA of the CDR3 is TGTGCCAGCTCGAAGGACAGGGCTTACACCGGGGAGCTGTTTTTT.

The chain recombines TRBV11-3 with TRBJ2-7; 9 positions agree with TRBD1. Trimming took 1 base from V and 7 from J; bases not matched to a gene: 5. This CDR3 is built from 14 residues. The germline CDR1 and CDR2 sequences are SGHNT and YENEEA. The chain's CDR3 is CASSLGGTGSEQYF. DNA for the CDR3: TGTGCCAGCAGCTTAGGGGGGACAGGGAGTGAGCAGTACTTC. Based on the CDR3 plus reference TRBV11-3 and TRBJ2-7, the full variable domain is EAGVVQSPRYKIIEKKQPVAFWCNPISGHNTLYWYLQNLGQGPELLIRYENEEAVDDSQLPKDRFSAERLKGVDSTLKIQPAELGDSAVYLCASSLGGTGSEQYFGPGTRLTVT.

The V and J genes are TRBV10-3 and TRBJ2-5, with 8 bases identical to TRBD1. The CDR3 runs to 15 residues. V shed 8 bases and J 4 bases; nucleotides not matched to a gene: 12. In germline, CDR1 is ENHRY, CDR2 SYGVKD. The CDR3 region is CAISLGQGNRETQYF. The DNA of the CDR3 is TGTGCCATCTCCTTAGGACAGGGAAATCGAGAGACCCAGTACTTC.

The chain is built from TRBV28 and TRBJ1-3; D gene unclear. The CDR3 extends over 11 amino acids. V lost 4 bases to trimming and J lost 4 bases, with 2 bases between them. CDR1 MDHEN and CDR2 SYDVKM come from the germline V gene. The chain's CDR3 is CASSSGNTIYF. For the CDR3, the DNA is TGTGCCAGCAGTTCAGGAAACACCATATATTTT.